These 16 T cell receptor beta chains were all obtained from the same sample, sequenced in a study of blood T cell repertoires in COVID-19. Measured with immunoSEQ multiplex PCR; TCRdb has only the in-frame clones, and not every one. The sample lists hundreds of thousands of clones, about 87% occurring once. Input material: peripheral blood. These receptors were collected from a woman in her forties or fifties with COVID-19, enrolled during active disease.

This clone has a single count. The chain is built from TRBV2 and TRBJ2-7, with TRBD2 identical over 7 bases. J gave up 3 bases and V 7 bases, and 12 bases lay outside the gene matches. Germline V CDR1 and CDR2: SNHLY, FYNNEI. This CDR3 spans 15 amino acids. As DNA, the CDR3 is TGTGCCAGCATAGGGAGGGAGACTACCCGCTACGAGCAGTACTTC. Amino acid sequence: CASIGRETTRYEQYF. Together with reference TRBV2 and TRBJ2-7, the CDR3 gives the full variable domain: EPEVTQTPSHQVTQMGQEVILRCVPISNHLYFYWYRQILGQKVEFLVSFYNNEISEKSEIFDDQFSVERPDGSNFTLKIRSTKLEDSAMYFCASIGRETTRYEQYFGPGTRLTVT.

This clone occurred a few times. The rearrangement joins TRBV5-8 to TRBJ1-6; D may be TRBD1 (5 bases). Germline values: CDR1 SGHTS, CDR2 YDEGEE. The CDR3 contains 16 residues. The V gene lost 1 base and the J gene lost 1 base, with 9 bases spanning the gap. CDR3 protein: CASSLNRNSYNSPLHF. The CDR3 DNA follows: TGTGCCAGCAGCTTGAACAGGAATTCCTATAATTCACCCCTCCACTTT.

This sequence joins TRBV10-2 and TRBJ1-2; D is possibly TRBD1 (5 bases). In germline, CDR1 is WSHSY, CDR2 SAAADI. This CDR3 has 14 residues. The V and J ends lost 2 bases and 3 bases respectively, with 10 bases between them. This CDR3 reads CASSEGREDYGYTF. The CDR3 bases are TGCGCCAGCAGTGAGGGCAGGGAGGACTATGGCTACACCTTC.

This chain joins TRBV6-5 and TRBJ1-2; TRBD1 might be the D (6 bases). The germline V and J ends were trimmed by 4 bases and 8 bases, with 11 bases remaining between them. CDR3 length equals 12 residues. Germline lookup yields CDR1 MNHEY and CDR2 SVGAGI. The CDR3 region is CASSLDRPGYTF. CDR3 sequence (DNA): TGTGCCAGCAGTTTAGACAGGCCCGGCTACACCTTC.

As DNA, the CDR3 is TGTGCCAGTCGGTCGGAGACGCGATCAGCCCAGCATTTT. Translation gives CASRSETRSAQHF. This chain uses TRBV28 with TRBJ1-5, with unresolved D. From germline, CDR1 is MDHEN and CDR2 SYDVKM. V dropped 9 bases and J dropped 11 bases, with 20 bases sitting between them. The CDR3 sequence is 13 residues long.

The rearrangement links TRBV5-1 to TRBJ1-1, with TRBD1 as a possible D gene (5 bases). Trimming took off 3 bases at V and 0 bases at J, with 15 bases between the two ends. The CDR3 is 16 amino acids. The germline CDR1 and CDR2 sequences are SGHRS and YFSETQ. DNA for the CDR3: TGCGCCAGCAGCTCGAATCAGGCAGGGTTGAACACTGAAGCTTTCTTT. Translated, it gives CASSSNQAGLNTEAFF.

The V call is TRBV13, the J call TRBJ1-2; 11 nucleotides agree with TRBD1. In germline, CDR1 is PRHDT, CDR2 FYEKMQ (reference sequence). There are 16 residues in the CDR3. V lost 5 bases, J lost 3 bases, and 8 bases stayed unmatched. CDR3 DNA sequence: TGTGCCAGCAGCCCCCGGACAGGGGGCAAGCACTATGGCTACACCTTC. Translated, it gives CASSPRTGGKHYGYTF.

This rearrangement joins TRBV27 to TRBJ2-1; 7 positions agree with TRBD2. V was clipped by 5 bases and J by 3 bases; unmatched bases: 7. The CDR3 loop spans 15 amino acids. Looked up from germline, CDR1 is MNHEY and CDR2 is SMNVEV (reference sequence). The CDR3 DNA is TGTGCCAGCAGTCCATTCGGCGGGGGCTACAATGAGCAGTTCTTC. Translated, it gives CASSPFGGGYNEQFF.

With respect to this clone: The same CDR3 also results from other DNA sequences found in this sample. The genes are TRBV18 and TRBJ1-3; no clear D gene. The length of the CDR3 is 13 residues. The V and J ends lost 3 bases and 4 bases respectively, with 7 bases between them. Germline-derived CDR1 and CDR2 are KGHSH and LQKENI. In DNA form, the CDR3 reads TGTGCCAGCTCACCTGGCCAGGGAAACACCATATATTTT. It encodes CASSPGQGNTIYF.

The rearrangement uses TRBV3-1 (or the pseudogene TRBV3-2) and TRBJ1-2, with unresolved D. Germline V gene lookup returns CDR1 LGHDT and CDR2 YNNKEL (reference sequence). CDR3 length equals 13 residues. Trimming shortened V by 10 bases and J by 4 bases, and 16 bases separated the two germline ends. The chain's CDR3 is CATQVGGSYGYTF. DNA of the CDR3: TGTGCCACCCAGGTCGGCGGGTCCTATGGCTACACCTTC.

The table lists this clone with a few counts. CDR3 in DNA: TGTGCCAGCAGCTACGGAGGGACAGGTTACTACGAGCAGTACTTC. Its protein product is CASSYGGTGYYEQYF. V is TRBV6-5 and J is TRBJ2-7; 8 bases align to TRBD1. The CDR3 has 15 amino acids. Germline CDR1 MNHEY, CDR2 SVGAGI. After removal of 6 bases from V and 3 bases from J, the junction contained 10 bases not matched to a gene.

The CDR3 loop reads CASSAYRVGFEKLFF. The CDR3 nucleotides read TGTGCCAGCAGTGCCTACAGGGTTGGGTTTGAAAAACTGTTTTTT. The chain combines TRBV27 with TRBJ1-4, with D possibly matching TRBD1 (6 bases). Trimming shortened V by 5 bases and J by 7 bases, and 17 bases separated the two germline ends. CDR3 size: 15 residues. The germline CDR1 and CDR2 sequences are MNHEY and SMNVEV (reference sequence). Supplemented by reference TRBV27 and TRBJ1-4, the full variable domain reads EAQVTQNPRYLITVTGKKLTVTCSQNMNHEYMSWYRQDPGLGLRQIYYSMNVEVTDKGDVPEGYKVSRKEKRNFPLILESPSPNQTSLYFCASSAYRVGFEKLFFGSGTQLSVL.

J is TRBJ1-5 and V is TRBV19; D is unresolved. The germline V and J ends were trimmed by 8 bases and 0 bases, with 8 bases remaining between them. There are 13 residues in the CDR3. The germline V gene encodes CDR1 LNHDA and CDR2 SQIVND (reference sequence). The CDR3 reads CASSPHSNQPQHF. The CDR3, as DNA: TGTGCCAGTTCCCCCCATAGCAATCAGCCCCAGCATTTT.

This clone was seen just once. The chain uses TRBV7-9 and TRBJ2-7, with a weak D call TRBD1 (7 bases). Trimming took off 5 bases at V and 3 bases at J, with 14 bases between the two ends. Per the germline V gene, CDR1 is SEHNR and CDR2 is FQNEAQ (reference sequence). CDR3 length equals 14 residues. As DNA, the CDR3 is TGTGCCAGCAGCGCGGGACAGTCCTTCTACGAGCAGTACTTC. This gives the protein CASSAGQSFYEQYF.

This sequence joins TRBV7-3 and TRBJ2-1; the D gene is possibly TRBD1 (8 bases). Trimming stripped 1 base from V and 6 bases from J, with 13 bases between. Germline V gives CDR1 SGHTA, CDR2 FQGTGA. The CDR3 runs 15 residues. CDR3 coding DNA: TGTGCCAGCAGCTTAAGACAGGGGAGGGGCAATGAGCAGTTCTTC. As protein: CASSLRQGRGNEQFF.

This sequence joins TRBV6-5 and TRBJ2-4; the match to TRBD1 covers 11 bases. The CDR3 sequence is 14 residues long. The germline V gene has CDR1 MNHEY and CDR2 SVGAGI. V shed 4 bases, J shed 6 bases, and the junction held 2 bases outside the gene matches. CDR3 amino acids: CASSFGTGGNIQYF. The DNA for the CDR3 is TGTGCCAGCAGTTTCGGGACAGGGGGAAACATTCAGTACTTC.